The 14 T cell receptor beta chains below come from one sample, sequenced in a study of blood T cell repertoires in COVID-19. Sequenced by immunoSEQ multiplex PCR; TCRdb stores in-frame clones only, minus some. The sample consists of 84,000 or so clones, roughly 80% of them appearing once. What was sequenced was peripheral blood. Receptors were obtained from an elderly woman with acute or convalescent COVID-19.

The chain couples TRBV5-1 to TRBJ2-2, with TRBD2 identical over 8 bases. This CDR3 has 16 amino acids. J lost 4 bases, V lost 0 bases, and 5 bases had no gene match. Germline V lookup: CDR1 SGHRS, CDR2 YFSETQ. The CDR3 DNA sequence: TGCGCCAGCAGCTTGGACCGGGGGGGCACCACCGGGGAGCTGTTTTTT. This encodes CASSLDRGGTTGELFF.

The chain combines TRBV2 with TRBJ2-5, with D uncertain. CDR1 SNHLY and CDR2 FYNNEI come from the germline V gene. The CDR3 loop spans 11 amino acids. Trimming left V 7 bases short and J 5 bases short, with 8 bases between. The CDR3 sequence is CASTNTETQYF. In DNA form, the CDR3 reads TGTGCCAGCACTAATACTGAGACCCAGTACTTC. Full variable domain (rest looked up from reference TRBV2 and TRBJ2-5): EPEVTQTPSHQVTQMGQEVILRCVPISNHLYFYWYRQILGQKVEFLVSFYNNEISEKSEIFDDQFSVERPDGSNFTLKIRSTKLEDSAMYFCASTNTETQYFGPGTRLLVL.

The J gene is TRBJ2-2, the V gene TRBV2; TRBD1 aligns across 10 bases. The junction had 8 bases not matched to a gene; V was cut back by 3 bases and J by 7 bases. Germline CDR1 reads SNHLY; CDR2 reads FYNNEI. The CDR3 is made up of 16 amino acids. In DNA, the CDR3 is TGTGCCAGCAGTGACAAGGGGACAGGGGAAATCGGGGAGCTGTTTTTT. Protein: CASSDKGTGEIGELFF. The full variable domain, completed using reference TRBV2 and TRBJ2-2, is EPEVTQTPSHQVTQMGQEVILRCVPISNHLYFYWYRQILGQKVEFLVSFYNNEISEKSEIFDDQFSVERPDGSNFTLKIRSTKLEDSAMYFCASSDKGTGEIGELFFGEGSRLTVL.

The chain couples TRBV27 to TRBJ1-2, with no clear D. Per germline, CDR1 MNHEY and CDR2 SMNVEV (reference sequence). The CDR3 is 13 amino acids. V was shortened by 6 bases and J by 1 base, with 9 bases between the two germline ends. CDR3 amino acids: CASRKTDNYGYTF. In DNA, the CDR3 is TGTGCCAGCAGGAAAACAGATAACTATGGCTACACCTTC.

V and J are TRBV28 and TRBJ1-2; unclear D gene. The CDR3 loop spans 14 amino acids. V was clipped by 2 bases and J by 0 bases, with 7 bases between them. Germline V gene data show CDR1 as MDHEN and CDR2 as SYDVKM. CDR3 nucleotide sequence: TGTGCCAGCAGTTTAGAGTTAGCTAACTATGGCTACACCTTC. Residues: CASSLELANYGYTF.

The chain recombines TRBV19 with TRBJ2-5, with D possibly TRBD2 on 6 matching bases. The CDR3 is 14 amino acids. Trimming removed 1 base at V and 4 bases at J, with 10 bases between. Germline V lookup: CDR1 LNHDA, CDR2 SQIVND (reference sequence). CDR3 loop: CASSIGGAGETQYF. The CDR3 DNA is TGTGCCAGTAGTATAGGCGGAGCGGGAGAGACCCAGTACTTC.

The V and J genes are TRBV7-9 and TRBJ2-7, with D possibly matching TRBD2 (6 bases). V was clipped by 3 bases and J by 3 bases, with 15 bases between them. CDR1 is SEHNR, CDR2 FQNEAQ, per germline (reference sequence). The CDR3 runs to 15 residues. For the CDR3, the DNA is TGTGCCAGCAGCTTCTGGGAAGGAGGGGTCTACGAGCAGTACTTC. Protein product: CASSFWEGGVYEQYF.

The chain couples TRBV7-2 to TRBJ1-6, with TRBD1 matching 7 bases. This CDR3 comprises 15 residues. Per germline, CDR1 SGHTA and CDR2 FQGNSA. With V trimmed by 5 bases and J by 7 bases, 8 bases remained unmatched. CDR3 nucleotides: TGTGCCAGCAGCCAACAGGGGAGTGGGAATTCACCCCTCCACTTT. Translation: CASSQQGSGNSPLHF.

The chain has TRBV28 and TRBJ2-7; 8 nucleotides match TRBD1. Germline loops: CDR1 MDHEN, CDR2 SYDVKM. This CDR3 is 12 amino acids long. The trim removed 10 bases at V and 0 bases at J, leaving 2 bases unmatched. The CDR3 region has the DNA TGTGCCACCGGACAGGGCTCCTACGAGCAGTACTTC. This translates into CATGQGSYEQYF.

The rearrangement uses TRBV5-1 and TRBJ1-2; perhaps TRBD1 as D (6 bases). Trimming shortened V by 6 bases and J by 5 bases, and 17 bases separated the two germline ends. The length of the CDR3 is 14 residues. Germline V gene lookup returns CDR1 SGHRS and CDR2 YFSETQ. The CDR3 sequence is CASTPDSTIYGYTF. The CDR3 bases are TGCGCCAGCACACCGGACAGCACAATATATGGCTACACCTTC.

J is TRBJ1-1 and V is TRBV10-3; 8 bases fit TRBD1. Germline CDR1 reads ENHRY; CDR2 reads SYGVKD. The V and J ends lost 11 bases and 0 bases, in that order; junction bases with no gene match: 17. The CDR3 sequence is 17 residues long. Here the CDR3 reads CAAKAPGGDLLNTEAFF. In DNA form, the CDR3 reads TGTGCCGCCAAGGCTCCAGGGGGCGACCTTTTGAACACTGAAGCTTTCTTT.

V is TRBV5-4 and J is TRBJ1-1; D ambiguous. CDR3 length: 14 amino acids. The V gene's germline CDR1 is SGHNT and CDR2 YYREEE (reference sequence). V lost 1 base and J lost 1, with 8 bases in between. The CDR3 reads CASSLTASNTEAFF. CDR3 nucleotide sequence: TGTGCCAGCAGCTTGACAGCTTCGAACACTGAAGCTTTCTTT. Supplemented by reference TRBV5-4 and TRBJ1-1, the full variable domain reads ETGVTQSPTHLIKTRGQQVTLRCSSQSGHNTVSWYQQALGQGPQFIFQYYREEENGRGNFPPRFSGLQFPNYSSELNVNALELDDSALYLCASSLTASNTEAFFGQGTRLTVV.

CDR3 sequence: CSVDWGDYGYTF. The CDR3 DNA reads TGCAGCGTTGATTGGGGGGACTATGGCTACACCTTC. The rearrangement uses TRBV29-1 and TRBJ1-2, with D perhaps matching TRBD1 (5 bases). CDR3 length equals 12 residues. V lost 3 bases and J lost 3, with 8 bases in between. Germline V gene data show CDR1 as SQVTM and CDR2 as ANQGSEA.

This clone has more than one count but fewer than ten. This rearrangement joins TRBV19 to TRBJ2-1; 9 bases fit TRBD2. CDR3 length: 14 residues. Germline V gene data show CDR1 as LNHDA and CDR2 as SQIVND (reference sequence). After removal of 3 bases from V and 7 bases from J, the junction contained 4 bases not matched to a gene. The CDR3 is CASSIHAGGNEQFF. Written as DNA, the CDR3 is TGTGCCAGTAGTATTCACGCGGGAGGGAATGAGCAGTTCTTC.